The 26 T cell receptor beta chains listed next were all sequenced from one sample in a study of T cells in Graves' hyperthyroidism and ophthalmopathy. RNA transcripts served as the template for amplifying TCR beta CDR3 regions. The HTBI primer set served for first-round RT-PCR of the TCR CDR3. TCRdb reprocessed the multiplex PCR reads via MiXCR and lists one record per CDR3 protein. In the table there are some 490,000 distinct CDR3 sequences, roughly 22% of which are singletons. Sequences were obtained from blood. The source is a woman aged 65 to 85 with Graves' ophthalmopathy.

In this sample, this clonotype turned up a few times. In DNA form, the CDR3 reads TGTGCCAGCAGCTTAGCTATAGGGGCTGTGACTGAAGCTTTCTTT. Translated: CASSLAIGAVTEAFF. This rearrangement joins TRBV7-2 to TRBJ1-1; D is perhaps TRBD1 (5 bases). The germline V gene encodes CDR1 SGHTA and CDR2 FQGNSA. The V end lost 0 bases, the J end lost 5 bases, and 13 bases lay between the germline ends. The CDR3 is made up of 15 amino acids.

The chain couples TRBV28 to TRBJ2-5; D call uncertain. V dropped 6 bases and J dropped 1 base, with 12 bases sitting between them. CDR3 length: 14 amino acids. Looked up from germline, CDR1 is MDHEN and CDR2 is SYDVKM. The CDR3 loop is CASRLNVGQETQYF. CDR3 sequence (DNA): TGTGCCAGCAGACTAAACGTGGGCCAAGAGACCCAGTACTTC.

The rearrangement links TRBV28 to TRBJ1-1; D perhaps matches TRBD1 (5 bases). The germline V gene has CDR1 MDHEN and CDR2 SYDVKM. V lost 5 bases to trimming and J lost 3 bases, with 22 bases between them. The CDR3 covers 17 residues. In nucleotides, the CDR3 is TGTGCCAGCAGTCTCAACGCGGGGGAAGTCGCGCACACTGAAGCTTTCTTT. This codes for CASSLNAGEVAHTEAFF.

The chain links TRBV12-3 or TRBV12-4 to TRBJ2-3; 9 nucleotides align to TRBD2. V was pared by 6 bases and J by 0 bases, with 7 bases of the junction left unmatched. The CDR3 runs 16 residues. Here the CDR3 reads CASRGIAGASTDTQYF. CDR3 nucleotide sequence: TGTGCCAGCAGGGGAATAGCGGGAGCTAGCACAGATACGCAGTATTTT.

This clonotype was found a few times. The genes are TRBV20-1 and TRBJ1-5; D may be TRBD1 (5 bases). CDR1 and CDR2 (germline): DFQATT, SNEGSKA (reference sequence). The length of the CDR3 is 16 residues. The ends were cut back, 2 bases at V and 3 bases at J, with 17 bases in the middle. In DNA, the CDR3 is TGCAGTGCTAGAAACAAAAGCTGGGGGAACAATCAGCCCCAGCATTTT. Translation: CSARNKSWGNNQPQHF.

The V call is TRBV20-1, the J call TRBJ2-3, with TRBD2 identical over 11 bases. The CDR3 consists of 16 residues. V shed 6 bases and J 5 bases; nucleotides not matched to a gene: 13. Germline CDR1 is DFQATT and CDR2 is SNEGSKA (reference sequence). The CDR3 DNA reads TGCAGTGCCAACCAAGTACTAGCGGGAGCGATAGATACGCAGTATTTT. Protein: CSANQVLAGAIDTQYF.

This CDR3 is CASTDRGGSYEQYF. CDR3 DNA: TGTGCCAGCACCGACAGGGGAGGCTCCTACGAGCAGTACTTC. The V gene is TRBV6-2 or TRBV6-3, the J gene TRBJ2-7; 8 bases line up with TRBD1. V gave up 7 bases and J gave up 0 bases; unmatched junction bases: 5. Germline CDR1 reads MNHEY; CDR2 reads SVGEGT. The CDR3 is made up of 14 amino acids.

With respect to this clonotype: A read error may be the cause here, since a much bigger clone is one base away. The chain employs TRBV20-1 and TRBJ2-3, with no clear D. The length of the CDR3 is 14 residues. Germline values: CDR1 DFQATT, CDR2 SNEGSKA (reference sequence). Written as DNA, the CDR3 is TGCGGTGCTCCCCTGCCTAACCATGCAGATACGCAGTATTTT. It translates to CGAPLPNHADTQYF.

The V call is TRBV4-1, the J call TRBJ1-5; 7 positions agree with TRBD1. The CDR3 has 17 amino acids. J was trimmed by 4 bases and V by 0 bases; bases with no gene match: 9. Germline V lookup: CDR1 MGHRA, CDR2 YSYEKL. The CDR3 is CASSQDPGQPTNQPQHF. CDR3 sequence (DNA): TGCGCCAGCAGCCAAGATCCGGGACAGCCTACTAATCAGCCCCAGCATTTT.

This clonotype was observed many times. This chain links TRBV20-1 with TRBJ2-1, with 9 bases matching TRBD1. J lost 7 bases, V lost 7 bases, and 5 bases had no gene match. This CDR3 has 12 residues. CDR1 and CDR2 from the germline V gene are DFQATT and SNEGSKA (reference sequence). Here the CDR3 DNA reads TGCAGTGTTGATGGACAGGGGAATGAGCAGTTCTTC. Translated, it gives CSVDGQGNEQFF.

This clonotype was observed at least ten times. The V call is TRBV6-1, the J call TRBJ1-1; D remains unclear. The CDR3 totals 13 residues. V was pared by 6 bases and J by 1 base, with 9 bases between. Germline assignment: CDR1 MNHNS and CDR2 SASEGT. CDR3 sequence: CASRRAQNTEAFF. The CDR3 DNA sequence: TGTGCCAGCAGGCGCGCCCAGAACACTGAAGCTTTCTTT.

This clonotype occurred many times. The chain carries TRBV6-1 and TRBJ2-1; 13 bases agree with TRBD2. After removal of 4 bases from V and 9 bases from J, the junction contained 3 bases not matched to a gene. Germline CDR1 and CDR2: MNHNS and SASEGT. The CDR3 contains 14 residues. The chain's CDR3 is CASSGTSGRGEQFF. CDR3 nucleotide sequence: TGTGCCAGCAGTGGGACTAGCGGGAGAGGTGAGCAGTTCTTC.

This clonotype was counted ten times or more. The rearrangement links TRBV12-3 or TRBV12-4 to TRBJ1-5; TRBD1 aligns across 10 bases. Germline trimming cut 5 bases from V and 2 bases from J; bases unmatched to any gene: 3. The CDR3 runs to 15 residues. The CDR3: CASSGGTGGNQPQHF. DNA for the CDR3: TGTGCCAGCAGTGGGGGGACAGGGGGCAATCAGCCCCAGCATTTT.

V gene TRBV19 combines with J gene TRBJ1-5; no clear D. With 6 bases removed from V and 3 bases from J, the gap between germline ends came to 15 bases. This CDR3 is 15 amino acids long. Looked up from germline, CDR1 is LNHDA and CDR2 is SQIVND (reference sequence). CDR3 sequence: CASRQTARLNQPQHF. The CDR3 nucleotides read TGTGCCAGTAGACAAACCGCCAGGCTCAATCAGCCCCAGCATTTT.

The chain links TRBV6-2 or TRBV6-3 to TRBJ1-6; unclear D gene. Trimming left V 1 base short and J 4 bases short, with 17 bases between. Germline V lookup: CDR1 MNHEY, CDR2 SVGEGT. This CDR3 is built from 18 residues. The CDR3 region is CASSYYGSGEWYNSPLHF. DNA for the CDR3: TGTGCCAGCAGTTACTATGGGAGCGGGGAGTGGTATAATTCACCCCTCCACTTT.

The chain couples TRBV7-9 to TRBJ2-3; no firm D call. V was pared by 5 bases and J by 0 bases, with 12 bases between. The CDR3 extends over 15 amino acids. Germline values: CDR1 SEHNR, CDR2 FQNEAQ (reference sequence). The CDR3 is CASSPMPGSTDTQYF. The CDR3 nucleotides read TGTGCCAGCAGCCCCATGCCCGGTAGCACAGATACGCAGTATTTT.

The chain links TRBV18 to TRBJ2-7; TRBD1 agrees at 10 bases. Per the germline V gene, CDR1 is KGHSH and CDR2 is LQKENI. J lost 7 bases, V lost 3 bases, and 9 bases had no gene match. The CDR3 spans 15 residues. CDR3 in amino acids: CASSPRDRGLNEQYF. The CDR3 DNA follows: TGTGCCAGCTCACCGAGGGACAGGGGACTCAATGAGCAGTACTTC. The whole variable domain, filled in from reference TRBV18 and TRBJ2-7, reads NAGVMQNPRHLVRRRGQEARLRCSPMKGHSHVYWYRQLPEEGLKFMVYLQKENIIDESGMPKERFSAEFPKEGPSILRIQQVVRGDSAAYFCASSPRDRGLNEQYFGPGTRLTVT.

The chain is built from TRBV9 and TRBJ2-3; 9 bases agree with TRBD2. The V segment lost 5 bases and the J segment 9 bases; nucleotides outside the gene matches: 13. Germline values: CDR1 SGDLS, CDR2 YYNGEE. The CDR3 runs 15 residues. The CDR3 protein is CASRSSGNGVETQYF. The CDR3 DNA sequence: TGTGCCAGCAGATCTAGCGGGAATGGAGTAGAGACGCAGTATTTT.

This clonotype was seen many times. J is TRBJ1-1 and V is TRBV9; D gene ambiguous. The germline V gene has CDR1 SGDLS and CDR2 YYNGEE. V lost 4 bases and J 0 bases, leaving 7 bases between the germline ends. This CDR3 is 13 amino acids long. The CDR3 is CASSSGMNTEAFF. The CDR3 coding sequence is TGTGCCAGCAGCTCCGGGATGAACACTGAAGCTTTCTTT.

This clonotype was counted a few times. The V call is TRBV15, the J call TRBJ2-7; tentative D call: TRBD2 (5 bases). The CDR3 has 14 amino acids. Germline CDR1 reads LNHNV; CDR2 reads YYDKDF (reference sequence). Trimming took 1 base from V and 3 from J, leaving 10 bases between them. For the CDR3, the DNA is TGTGCCACCAGCAGAGGGACTTTCCGCTACGAGCAGTACTTC. Its protein product is CATSRGTFRYEQYF.

The sample holds many counts of this clonotype. V usage is TRBV28 and J usage is TRBJ2-7; possibly TRBD2 for D (7 bases). CDR3 size: 15 residues. V lost 7 bases to trimming and J lost 7 bases, with 23 bases between them. In germline, CDR1 is MDHEN, CDR2 SYDVKM. DNA for the CDR3: TGTGCCAGCACCCCCGGGGGGCCGCTGGCGGGTGAGCAGTACTTC. The encoded protein is CASTPGGPLAGEQYF. Using reference TRBV28 and TRBJ2-7 for the parts outside the CDR3, the full variable domain is DVKVTQSSRYLVKRTGEKVFLECVQDMDHENMFWYRQDPGLGLRLIYFSYDVKMKEKGDIPEGYSVSREKKERFSLILESASTNQTSMYLCASTPGGPLAGEQYFGPGTRLTVT.

A few counts support this clonotype. V usage is TRBV19 and J usage is TRBJ2-2, with D possibly being TRBD1 (6 bases). Trimming cost V 6 bases and J 4 bases, with 12 bases left between them. The CDR3 is made up of 14 amino acids. Germline values: CDR1 LNHDA, CDR2 SQIVND (reference sequence). The CDR3 here is CASRTGTITGELFF. CDR3 nucleotide sequence: TGTGCCAGTAGAACCGGGACAATCACCGGGGAGCTGTTTTTT.

This rearrangement joins TRBV12-3 or TRBV12-4 to TRBJ1-3, with a tentative D call TRBD1 (6 bases). Trimming took 3 bases from V and 0 from J, leaving 12 bases between them. This CDR3 is built from 16 residues. The CDR3 loop is CASSFTGPSSGNTIYF. CDR3 DNA sequence: TGTGCCAGCAGTTTCACAGGGCCGAGCTCTGGAAACACCATATATTTT.

This clonotype was recorded many times. The V gene is TRBV3-1, the J gene TRBJ1-1; D is perhaps TRBD1 (6 bases). V was shortened by 0 bases and J by 6 bases, with 14 bases between the two germline ends. The CDR3 sequence is 15 residues long. Per the germline V gene, CDR1 is LGHDT and CDR2 is YNNKEL (reference sequence). The CDR3 region is CASSQESGATSEAFF. CDR3 DNA: TGTGCCAGCAGCCAAGAGTCAGGGGCTACATCTGAAGCTTTCTTT.

The rearrangement uses TRBV12-3 or TRBV12-4 and TRBJ1-4; 9 bases are a match to TRBD1. V gave up 6 bases and J gave up 3 bases; unmatched junction bases: 8. The CDR3 contains 16 residues. CDR3 in amino acids: CASSPDRGDPNEKLFF. The CDR3 bases are TGTGCCAGCAGCCCCGACAGGGGGGACCCTAATGAAAAACTGTTTTTT.

This clonotype was recorded many times. The chain couples TRBV2 to TRBJ1-1; D call uncertain. Germline CDR1 SNHLY, CDR2 FYNNEI. V shed 6 bases and J shed 7 bases, with 12 bases lying between them. This CDR3 has 12 amino acids. The CDR3 DNA follows: TGTGCCAGCAGGGATACGCGGGTTGAAGCTTTCTTT. Translation gives CASRDTRVEAFF.